Listed below are T cell receptor beta chains from one sample, sequenced in a study of T cells of healthy individuals. TCRdb analysed the 5' RACE reads with MiXCR anew, one entry per CDR3 protein. Of 65,000 to 90,000 distinct CDR3 sequences listed, 5% are singletons. The source is a female donor in good health. Each CDR3 is given without its conserved first and last residue.

V gene	CDR3 protein
TRBV18	ASSPATNEKLF
TRBV9	ASSGHTDTQY
TRBV4-1	ASSQEEGFGSGNTIY
TRBV4-2	ASKPRGLKTEAF
TRBV10-3	ATALEKGAGVNTEAF
TRBV6-8	ARRDLRSCASYEQY
TRBV9	ASSAGGGDEQF
TRBV18	ASSPWRAGGELF
TRBV3-1	ASTWTGTGNTIY
TRBV6-5	ASAQGAYYSNQPQH
TRBV14	ASSATYVNEQF
TRBV4-3	ASSLSTSGMLGNEQF
TRBV18	ASSPIGTYNEQF
TRBV14	ASSQVLSGELF
TRBV2	ASSEKGTGGQPQH
TRBV5-6	ASSEGSVETQY
TRBV29-1	SVAGNYGYT
TRBV6-2/TRBV6-3	ASNTGNTEAF
TRBV20-1	SASRDSLAKNIQY
TRBV7-2	ASSLGGQGFSYEQY
TRBV3-1	ASSQDPRNSPLH
TRBV28	ASTWTGTNTGELF
TRBV6-5	ASRRGGYGYT
TRBV3-1	ASSPGVAGDYGYT
TRBV24-1	ATSGPRGMNTEAF
TRBV3-1	ASSQFSSSHEQY
TRBV7-2	ASSSERFTNYGYT
TRBV5-1	ASSLSGRLFNEQF
TRBV12-3/TRBV12-4	ASSFVAGELF
TRBV30	AWSKSSGLSYEQY
TRBV24-1	ATSDANPGQGGYGYT
TRBV2	ASRREGRETQY
TRBV18	ASSRRDRATYEQY
TRBV14	ASSHPGLVYNEQF
TRBV4-2	ASSQEARSNEQF
TRBV29-1	TIDNLNTGELF
TRBV2	AGSTRTGWYEQY
TRBV5-1	ASSLVGRGRIVGDYEQY
TRBV7-3	ASSFGAANTEAF
TRBV7-9	ASSPRDYSTDTQY
TRBV9	ASSAGTSSAGELF
TRBV7-9	ASSLAGVGYGYT